This T cell receptor beta chain was retrieved from a study of blood T cell repertoires in COVID-19. Study-level background: PBMCs, B-cell-depleted T cells, or T cells were the source of the cDNA or gDNA that made up the material.

Produced via immunoSEQ multiplex PCR; TCRdb's table is partial and in-frame only. The table lists about 49,000 clones, about 85% of them singletons. The CDR3 is 15 amino acids. Germline lookup yields CDR1 DFQATT and CDR2 SNEGSKA (reference sequence). Trimming removed 3 bases at V and 0 bases at J, with 14 bases between. This clonotype was obtained from a man aged 40-49 years with active COVID-19. The sequenced sample was peripheral blood. V is TRBV20-1 and J is TRBJ1-2; D unclear. For the CDR3, the DNA is TGCAGTGCTAGTGTCGTCGCTATTACTAACTATGGCTACACCTTC. Translating it yields CSASVVAITNYGYTF.